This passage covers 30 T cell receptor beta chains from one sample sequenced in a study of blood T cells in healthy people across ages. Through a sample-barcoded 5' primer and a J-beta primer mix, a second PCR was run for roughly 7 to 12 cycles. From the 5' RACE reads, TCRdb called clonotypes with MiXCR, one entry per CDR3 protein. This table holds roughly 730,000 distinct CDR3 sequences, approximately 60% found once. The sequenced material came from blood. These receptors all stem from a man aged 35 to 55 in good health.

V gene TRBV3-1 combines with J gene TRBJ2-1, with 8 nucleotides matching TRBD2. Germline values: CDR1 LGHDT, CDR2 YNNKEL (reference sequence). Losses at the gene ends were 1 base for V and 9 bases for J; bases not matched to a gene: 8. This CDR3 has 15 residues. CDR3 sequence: CASSQVGAGGSEQFF. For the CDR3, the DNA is TGTGCCAGCAGCCAAGTTGGGGCGGGAGGCAGTGAGCAGTTCTTC.

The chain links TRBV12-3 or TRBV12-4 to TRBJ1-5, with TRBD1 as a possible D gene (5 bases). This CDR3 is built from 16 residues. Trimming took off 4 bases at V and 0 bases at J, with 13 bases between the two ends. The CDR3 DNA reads TGTGCCAGCAGTTCATACAGGCTCACTAGCAATCAGCCCCAGCATTTT. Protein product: CASSSYRLTSNQPQHF.

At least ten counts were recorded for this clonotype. The CDR3 DNA reads TGCAGTGTAGTAAGGGGCTCCTACGAGCAGTACTTC. Translation: CSVVRGSYEQYF. The rearrangement uses TRBV29-1 and TRBJ2-7, with D tentatively TRBD1 (5 bases). CDR1 is SQVTM and CDR2 is ANQGSEA in the germline V gene. This CDR3 contains 12 residues.

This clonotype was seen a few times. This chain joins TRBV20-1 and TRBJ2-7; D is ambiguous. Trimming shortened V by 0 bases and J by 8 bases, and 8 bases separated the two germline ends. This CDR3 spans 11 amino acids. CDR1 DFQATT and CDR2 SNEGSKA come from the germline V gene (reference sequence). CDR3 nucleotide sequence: TGCAGTGCTAGAGAAGACGCCCAGCAGTACTTC. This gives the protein CSAREDAQQYF.

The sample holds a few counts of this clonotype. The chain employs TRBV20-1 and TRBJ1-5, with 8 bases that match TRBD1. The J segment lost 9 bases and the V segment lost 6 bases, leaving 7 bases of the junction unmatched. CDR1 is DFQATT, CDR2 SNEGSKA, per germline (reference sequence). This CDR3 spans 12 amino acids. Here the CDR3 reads CSAGQGRRPQHF. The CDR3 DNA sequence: TGCAGTGCCGGACAGGGAAGAAGGCCCCAGCATTTT.

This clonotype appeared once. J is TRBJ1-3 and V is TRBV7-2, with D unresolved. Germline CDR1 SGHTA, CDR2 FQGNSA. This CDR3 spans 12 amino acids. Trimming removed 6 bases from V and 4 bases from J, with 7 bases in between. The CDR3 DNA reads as TGTGCCAGCAGGGCGGACGGAAACACCATATATTTT. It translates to CASRADGNTIYF.

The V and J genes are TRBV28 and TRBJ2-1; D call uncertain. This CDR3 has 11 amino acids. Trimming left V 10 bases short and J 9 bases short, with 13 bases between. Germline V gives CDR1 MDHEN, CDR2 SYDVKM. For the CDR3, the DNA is TGTGCCATCACCTCGCCCGGTGAGCAGTTCTTC. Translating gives CAITSPGEQFF.

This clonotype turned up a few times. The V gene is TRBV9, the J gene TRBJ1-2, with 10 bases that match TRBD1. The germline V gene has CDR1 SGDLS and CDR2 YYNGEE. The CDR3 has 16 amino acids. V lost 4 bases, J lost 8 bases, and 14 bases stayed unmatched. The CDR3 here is CASSMGQGINSGGYTF. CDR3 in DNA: TGTGCCAGCAGCATGGGACAGGGGATTAACTCTGGAGGCTACACCTTC.

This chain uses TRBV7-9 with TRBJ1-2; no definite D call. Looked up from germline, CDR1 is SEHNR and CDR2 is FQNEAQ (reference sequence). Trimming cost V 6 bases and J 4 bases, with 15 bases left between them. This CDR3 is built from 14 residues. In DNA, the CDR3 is TGTGCCAGCAGGATTTCAGGCCCCGGCTATGGCTACACCTTC. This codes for CASRISGPGYGYTF. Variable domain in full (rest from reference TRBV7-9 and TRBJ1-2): DTGVSQNPRHKITKRGQNVTFRCDPISEHNRLYWYRQTLGQGPEFLTYFQNEAQLEKSRLLSDRFSAERPKGSFSTLEIQRTEQGDSAMYLCASRISGPGYGYTFGSGTRLTVV.

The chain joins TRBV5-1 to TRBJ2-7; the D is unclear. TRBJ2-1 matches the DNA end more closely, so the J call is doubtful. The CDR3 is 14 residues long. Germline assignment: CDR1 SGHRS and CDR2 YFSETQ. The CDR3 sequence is CASSLGYGGNEQFF. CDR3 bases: TGCGCCAGCAGCTTGGGTTATGGTGGGAATGAGCAGTTCTTC.

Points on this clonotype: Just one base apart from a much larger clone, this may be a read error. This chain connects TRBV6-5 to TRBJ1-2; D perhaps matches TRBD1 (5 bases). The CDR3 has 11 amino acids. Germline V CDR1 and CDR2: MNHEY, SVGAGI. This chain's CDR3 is CAGSDRYGYTF. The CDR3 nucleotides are TGTGCCGGCAGCGACAGATATGGCTACACCTTC.

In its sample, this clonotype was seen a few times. The CDR3 region is CSVVTLAGGLSEQYF. For the CDR3, the DNA is TGCAGCGTTGTTACCCTAGCGGGAGGGCTTTCCGAGCAGTACTTC. The chain has TRBV29-1 and TRBJ2-7, with 12 nucleotides matching TRBD2. The germline V gene has CDR1 SQVTM and CDR2 ANQGSEA. This CDR3 has 15 residues. Losses at the gene ends were 4 bases for V and 6 bases for J; bases not matched to a gene: 10.

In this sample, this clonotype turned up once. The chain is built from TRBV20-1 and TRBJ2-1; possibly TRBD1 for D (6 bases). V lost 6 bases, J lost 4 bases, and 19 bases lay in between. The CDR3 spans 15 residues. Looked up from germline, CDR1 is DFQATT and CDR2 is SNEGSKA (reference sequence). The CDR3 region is CSAPGVAGVYNEQFF. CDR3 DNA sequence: TGCAGTGCCCCGGGTGTTGCAGGGGTGTACAATGAGCAGTTCTTC.

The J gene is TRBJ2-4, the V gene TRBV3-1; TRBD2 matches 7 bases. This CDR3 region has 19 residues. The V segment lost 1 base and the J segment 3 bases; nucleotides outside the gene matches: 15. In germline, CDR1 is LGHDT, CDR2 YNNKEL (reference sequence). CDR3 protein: CASSQVTAADLAVKNIQYF. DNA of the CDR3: TGTGCCAGCAGCCAAGTGACGGCGGCGGATCTAGCGGTCAAAAACATTCAGTACTTC.

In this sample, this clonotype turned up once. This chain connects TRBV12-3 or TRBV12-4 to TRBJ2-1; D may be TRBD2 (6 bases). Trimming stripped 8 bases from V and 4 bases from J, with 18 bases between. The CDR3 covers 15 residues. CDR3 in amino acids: CASYGMGGGYNEQFF. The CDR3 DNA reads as TGTGCCAGCTATGGGATGGGGGGAGGATACAATGAGCAGTTCTTC.

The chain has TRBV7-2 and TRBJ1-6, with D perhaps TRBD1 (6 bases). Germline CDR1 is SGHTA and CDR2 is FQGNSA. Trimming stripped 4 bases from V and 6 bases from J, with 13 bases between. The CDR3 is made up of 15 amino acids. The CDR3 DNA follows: TGTGCCAGCAGCTCAGGGCGACAGGTTAATTCACCCCTCCACTTT. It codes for CASSSGRQVNSPLHF. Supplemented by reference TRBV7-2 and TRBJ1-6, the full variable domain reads GAGVSQSPSNKVTEKGKDVELRCDPISGHTALYWYRQSLGQGLEFLIYFQGNSAPDKSGLPSDRFSAERTGGSVSTLTIQRTQQEDSAVYLCASSSGRQVNSPLHFGNGTRLTVT.

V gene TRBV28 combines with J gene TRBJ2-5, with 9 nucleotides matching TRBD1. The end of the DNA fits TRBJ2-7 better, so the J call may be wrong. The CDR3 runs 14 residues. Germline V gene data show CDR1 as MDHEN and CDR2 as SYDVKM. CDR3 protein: CASKWGQGNYEQYF. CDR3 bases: TGTGCCAGCAAATGGGGACAGGGAAACTACGAGCAGTACTTC.

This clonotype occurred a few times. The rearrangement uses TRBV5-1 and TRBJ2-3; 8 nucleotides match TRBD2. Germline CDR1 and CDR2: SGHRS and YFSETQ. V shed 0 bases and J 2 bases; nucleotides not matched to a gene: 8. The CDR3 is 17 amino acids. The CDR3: CASSLARLATITDTQYF. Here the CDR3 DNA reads TGCGCCAGCAGCTTGGCCCGACTAGCGACGATCACAGATACGCAGTATTTT.

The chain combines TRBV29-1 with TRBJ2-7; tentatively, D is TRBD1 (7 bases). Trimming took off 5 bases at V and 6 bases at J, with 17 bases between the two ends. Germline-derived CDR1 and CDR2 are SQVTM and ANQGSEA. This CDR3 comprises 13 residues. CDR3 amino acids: CSVSDRVGGEQYF. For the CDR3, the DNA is TGCAGCGTTAGTGACAGGGTGGGAGGCGAGCAGTACTTC.

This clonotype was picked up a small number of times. CDR3 bases: TGTGCCAGCAGCACCGGGACTAGCGATGGGCAGTACTTC. This gives the protein CASSTGTSDGQYF. The rearrangement links TRBV12-3 or TRBV12-4 to TRBJ2-5; 10 positions agree with TRBD2. CDR3 size: 13 residues. The ends lost 6 bases at V and 11 bases at J; junction bases unmatched: 9.

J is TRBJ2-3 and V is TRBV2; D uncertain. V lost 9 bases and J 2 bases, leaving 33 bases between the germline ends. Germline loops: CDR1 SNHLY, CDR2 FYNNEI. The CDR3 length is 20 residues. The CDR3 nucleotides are TGTGCCAGTCTCGGCCCCGTGGGCCCTCCGGGCCACACTACCACAGATACGCAGTATTTT. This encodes CASLGPVGPPGHTTTDTQYF.

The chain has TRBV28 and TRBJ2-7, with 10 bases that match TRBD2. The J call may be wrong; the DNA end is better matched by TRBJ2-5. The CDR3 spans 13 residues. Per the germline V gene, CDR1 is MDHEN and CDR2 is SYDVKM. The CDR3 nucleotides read TGTGCCACCTCGGGACTAGCGCAAGAGACCCAGTACTTC. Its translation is CATSGLAQETQYF.

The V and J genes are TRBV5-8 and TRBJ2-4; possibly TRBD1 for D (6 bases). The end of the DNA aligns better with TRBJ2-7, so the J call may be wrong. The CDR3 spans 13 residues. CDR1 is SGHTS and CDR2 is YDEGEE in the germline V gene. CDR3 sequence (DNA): TGTGCCAGCAGCGCGAGACAGGTTTGCGAGCAGTACTTC. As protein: CASSARQVCEQYF.

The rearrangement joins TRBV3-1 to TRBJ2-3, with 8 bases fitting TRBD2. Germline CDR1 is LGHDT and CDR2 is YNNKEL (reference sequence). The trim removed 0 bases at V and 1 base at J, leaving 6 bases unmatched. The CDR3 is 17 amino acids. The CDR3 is CASSQDWAAGGTDTQYF. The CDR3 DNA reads TGTGCCAGCAGCCAAGATTGGGCAGCGGGGGGCACAGATACGCAGTATTTT.

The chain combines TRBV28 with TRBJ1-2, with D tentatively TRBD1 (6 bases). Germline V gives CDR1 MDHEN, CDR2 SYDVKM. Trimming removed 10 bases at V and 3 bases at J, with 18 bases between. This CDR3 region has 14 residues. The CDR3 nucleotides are TGTGCCACCCCCTCGGGGGCAGGAGACTATGGCTACACCTTC. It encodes CATPSGAGDYGYTF.

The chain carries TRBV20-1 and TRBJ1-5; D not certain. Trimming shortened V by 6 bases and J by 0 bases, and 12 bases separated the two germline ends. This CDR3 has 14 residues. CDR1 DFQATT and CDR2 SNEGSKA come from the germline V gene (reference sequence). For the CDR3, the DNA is TGCAGTGCCCCCGGTGGGAATAGCAATCAGCCCCAGCATTTT. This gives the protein CSAPGGNSNQPQHF.

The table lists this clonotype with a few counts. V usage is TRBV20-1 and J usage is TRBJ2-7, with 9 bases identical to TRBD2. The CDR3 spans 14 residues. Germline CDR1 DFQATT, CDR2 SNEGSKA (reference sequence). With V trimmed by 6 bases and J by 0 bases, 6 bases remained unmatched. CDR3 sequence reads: CSAVSGRSSYEQYF. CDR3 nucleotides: TGCAGTGCCGTTAGCGGGAGAAGCTCCTACGAGCAGTACTTC.

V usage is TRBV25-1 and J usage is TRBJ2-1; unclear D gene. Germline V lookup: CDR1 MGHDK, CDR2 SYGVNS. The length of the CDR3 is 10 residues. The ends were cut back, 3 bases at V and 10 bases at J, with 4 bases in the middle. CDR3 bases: TGTGCCAGCAGTGATCGCGAGCAGTTCTTC. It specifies CASSDREQFF.

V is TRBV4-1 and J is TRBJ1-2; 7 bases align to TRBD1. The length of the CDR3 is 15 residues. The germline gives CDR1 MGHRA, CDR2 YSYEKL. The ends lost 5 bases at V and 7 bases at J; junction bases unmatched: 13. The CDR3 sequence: CASSATGTATSGYTF. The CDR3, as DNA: TGCGCCAGCAGCGCTACCGGGACAGCGACTTCTGGCTACACCTTC.

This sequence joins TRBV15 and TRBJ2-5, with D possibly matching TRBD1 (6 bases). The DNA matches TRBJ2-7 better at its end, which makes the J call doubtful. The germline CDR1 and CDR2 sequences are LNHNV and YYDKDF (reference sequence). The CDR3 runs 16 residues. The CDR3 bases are TGTGCCACCAGCAGAGGGGAAGGGACATTCGGCTCCGAGCAGTACTTC. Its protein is CATSRGEGTFGSEQYF.